The 7 T cell receptor beta chains presented below share a single source sample, sequenced in a study of T-cell memory formation after mild COVID-19. TCRdb passed the 5' RACE reads through MiXCR, listing each CDR3 protein once. The data show more than 250,000 distinct CDR3 sequences, 15% to 20% seen once. The sample consisted of PBMCs or a T cell subset sorted from them (not recorded which). These receptors came from a man aged 18 to 29 who had mild COVID-19 (a few samples of this study predate the infection). Cell type and time point are not known.

In this sample, this clonotype turned up a few times. The chain carries TRBV7-2 and TRBJ2-3; possibly TRBD2 for D (6 bases). The CDR3 contains 14 residues. The V end was cut by 5 bases, the J end by 5 bases, with 14 bases between. From germline, CDR1 is SGHTA and CDR2 FQGNSA. The CDR3 DNA reads TGTGCCAGCAGCGCCCGGGACTCAAGAGATACGCAGTATTTT. Translation gives CASSARDSRDTQYF.

This clonotype showed up just a few times. The rearrangement links TRBV6-5 to TRBJ1-4; no definite D call. Germline CDR1 and CDR2: MNHEY and SVGAGI. The CDR3 spans 16 residues. Trimming left V 2 bases short and J 8 bases short, with 18 bases between. The DNA of the CDR3 is TGTGCCAGCAGTTACCGATTGGGCCTAACGGGGGAAAAACTGTTTTTT. This translates into CASSYRLGLTGEKLFF.

This clonotype was seen repeatedly, ten times or more. The chain employs TRBV29-1 and TRBJ1-1; 8 bases map to TRBD1. The J segment lost 4 bases and the V segment lost 4 bases, leaving 5 bases of the junction unmatched. The CDR3 runs 13 residues. Germline CDR1 and CDR2: SQVTM and ANQGSEA. CDR3 region: CSVARDRGTEAFF. The CDR3 DNA follows: TGCAGCGTTGCGCGCGACAGGGGCACTGAAGCTTTCTTT.

In its sample, this clonotype was seen a few times. The rearrangement joins TRBV9 to TRBJ2-5, with no clear D. Trimming took off 7 bases at V and 5 bases at J, with 12 bases between the two ends. Germline loops: CDR1 SGDLS, CDR2 YYNGEE. The CDR3 is 12 amino acids. The CDR3 DNA sequence: TGTGCCAGCGGTCCGGATCGGGAGACCCAGTACTTC. This encodes CASGPDRETQYF. The full variable domain, completed using reference TRBV9 and TRBJ2-5, is DSGVTQTPKHLITATGQRVTLRCSPRSGDLSVYWYQQSLDQGLQFLIQYYNGEERAKGNILERFSAQQFPDLHSELNLSSLELGDSALYFCASGPDRETQYFGPGTRLLVL.

About this clonotype itself: A single base separates this from a much larger clone, so it may be a read error. CDR3 sequence (DNA): TGTGCCAGCAGCATGGACATCATGAACACTGAAGCTTTCTTT. Translation gives CASSMDIMNTEAFF. This rearrangement joins TRBV5-6 to TRBJ1-1, with D perhaps matching TRBD1 (5 bases). The ends were cut back, 4 bases at V and 0 bases at J, with 10 bases in the middle. CDR3 length: 14 amino acids. The V gene's germline CDR1 is SGHDT and CDR2 YYEEEE.

In this sample, this clonotype turned up a few times. The rearrangement uses TRBV12-3 or TRBV12-4 and TRBJ1-5; the match to TRBD1 covers 12 bases. The CDR3 consists of 14 residues. Unmatched junction bases numbered 4, after V lost 4 bases and J lost 9 bases. The CDR3 reads CASSSRDRGLPQHF. The CDR3 DNA reads TGTGCCAGCAGTTCCCGGGACAGGGGGCTGCCCCAGCATTTT.

With regard to this clonotype: It is likely a read error, because the conserved phenylalanine at the end of the CDR3 is missing. The chain has TRBV19 and TRBJ1-6; the match to TRBD1 covers 10 bases. The V gene end was trimmed by 5 bases and the J gene end by 10 bases; junction bases not matched to a gene: 8. The CDR3 loop spans 15 amino acids. In germline, CDR1 is LNHDA, CDR2 SQIVND (reference sequence). The chain's CDR3 is CASSDGTGVYSPLHL. In DNA, the CDR3 is TGTGCCAGTAGTGACGGGACAGGGGTCTACTCACCCCTCCACCTT.